By proportion, the clone carrying this TCR beta chain is large. Its antigen is not identified. TRB rearrangements spanning V, D and J were amplified using mixed TRB-A/B primers. One entry per CDR3 protein, called by TCRdb with MiXCR from the multiplex PCR reads. In the table there are 2,200 or so distinct CDR3 sequences, 35% to 40% of which are singletons. This record comes from a study of T cell repertoires in aging, cancer and after chemotherapy. At the level of the study: Roughly 8.8 million TCR reads made up the full dataset.

Findings and caveats of the study: Across the chemotherapy interval, each cancer cohort showed higher median generation probability, suggesting thymic rebound. The repertoire data cannot show anything about immunological memory following chemotherapy. Age-matched healthy donors had significantly more diverse, less clonal blood TCR repertoires than untreated cancer patients.

Looked up from germline, CDR1 is GTSNPN and CDR2 is SVGIG (reference sequence). CDR3 length equals 11 residues. With 3 bases clipped from V and 8 bases from J, the junction kept 1 base outside the gene matches. TCR beta rearrangements were amplified from peripheral blood genomic DNA. Sequenced material: blood. This rearrangement joins TRBV30 to TRBJ2-1; 7 nucleotides align to TRBD2. The receptor comes from a human donor with a solid tumor. The CDR3 reads CAWSREDEQFF. The CDR3 coding sequence is TGTGCCTGGAGCCGGGAGGATGAGCAGTTCTTC.